The present entry profiles one TCR beta chain with its context. These data belong to a study of blood T cell repertoires in COVID-19. Study at large: COVID-19 samples, acute and convalescent, were from the United States, Italy and Spain. T cells, B-cell-depleted T cells, or PBMCs supplied cDNA or gDNA.

Per the study methods: Estimation of nucleated cell counts was performed using reference gene primer amplification. The repertoire was sequenced with immunoSEQ multiplex PCR; TCRdb's copy has only in-frame clones and lacks some. V and J calls and clone size are as listed in that table; D and trimming were resolved from the DNA. The data show some 80,000 clones, approximately 79% seen once. Germline V lookup: CDR1 MGHRA, CDR2 YSYEKL. V trimming: 2 bases; J trimming: 6 bases; junction bases outside the gene matches: 4. The CDR3 has 15 amino acids. The chain links TRBV4-1 to TRBJ1-6; 7 bases match TRBD1. The source material was peripheral blood. The sequence came from a woman older than 75 with active or convalescent COVID-19. The CDR3 sequence is CASSQLTGFNSPLHF. The CDR3 bases are TGCGCCAGCAGCCAACTGACAGGGTTTAATTCACCCCTCCACTTT.